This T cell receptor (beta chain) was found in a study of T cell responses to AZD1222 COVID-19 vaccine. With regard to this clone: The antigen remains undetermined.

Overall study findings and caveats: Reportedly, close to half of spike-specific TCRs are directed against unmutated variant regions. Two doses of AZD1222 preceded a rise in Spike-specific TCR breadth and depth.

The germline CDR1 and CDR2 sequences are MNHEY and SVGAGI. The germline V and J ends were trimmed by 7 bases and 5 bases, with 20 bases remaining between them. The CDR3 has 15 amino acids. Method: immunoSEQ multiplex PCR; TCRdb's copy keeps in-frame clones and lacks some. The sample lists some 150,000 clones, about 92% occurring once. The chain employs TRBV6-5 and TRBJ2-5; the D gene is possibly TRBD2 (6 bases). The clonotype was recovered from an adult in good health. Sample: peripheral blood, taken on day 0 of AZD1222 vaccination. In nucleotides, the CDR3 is TGTGCCAGCACCCCGTTGGCGGGATTAGTGGAGACCCAGTACTTC. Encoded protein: CASTPLAGLVETQYF.